These 8 T cell receptor beta chains share one sample of origin, sequenced in a study of cytomegalovirus exposure and HLA in healthy donors. It was with 60 Vbeta and 13 Jbeta primers that the PCR ran. The data were produced by immunoSEQ multiplex PCR, yet TCRdb's version contains in-frame clones alone and is incomplete. Of about 170,000 clones in the sample, around 74% were seen once. The specimen sequenced was PBMCs. The source is a female donor in good health and CMV-seronegative.

This clone turned up a few times. This chain uses TRBV7-2 with TRBJ1-2; no reliable D call. Trimming took off 5 bases at V and 1 base at J, with 2 bases between the two ends. Germline CDR1 is SGHTA and CDR2 is FQGNSA. The CDR3 length is 11 residues. The DNA of the CDR3 is TGTGCCAGCAGCCTTAACTATGGCTACACCTTC. It is translated as CASSLNYGYTF.

This clone turned up a few times. The chain carries TRBV6-5 and TRBJ1-5; D is possibly TRBD1 (6 bases). V lost 2 bases and J lost 9, with 14 bases in between. Germline V CDR1 and CDR2: MNHEY, SVGAGI. There are 14 residues in the CDR3. This CDR3 reads CASSYGTPPMPQHF. The CDR3 DNA sequence: TGTGCCAGCAGTTACGGGACACCTCCAATGCCCCAGCATTTT.

The chain recombines TRBV9 with TRBJ2-7; 7 nucleotides agree with TRBD1. V was pared by 4 bases and J by 6 bases, with 4 bases of the junction left unmatched. The germline CDR1 and CDR2 sequences are SGDLS and YYNGEE. This CDR3 is built from 12 residues. CDR3 region: CASSRRDSEQYF. In nucleotides, the CDR3 is TGTGCCAGCAGCCGTAGGGACAGCGAGCAGTACTTC.

The rearrangement links TRBV28 to TRBJ2-7; 7 nucleotides line up with TRBD1. This CDR3 contains 15 residues. J was trimmed by 0 bases and V by 2 bases; bases with no gene match: 4. Germline CDR1 reads MDHEN; CDR2 reads SYDVKM. The CDR3 loop is CASSLPDRASYEQYF. The CDR3 bases are TGTGCCAGCAGTTTACCAGACAGGGCCTCCTACGAGCAGTACTTC.

The chain carries TRBV27 and TRBJ1-1, with unresolved D. Trimming left V 3 bases short and J 5 bases short, with 7 bases between. Looked up from germline, CDR1 is MNHEY and CDR2 is SMNVEV (reference sequence). CDR3 size: 12 residues. The CDR3, as DNA: TGTGCCAGCAGTTTGGCGGGGACTGAAGCTTTCTTT. This encodes CASSLAGTEAFF.

For this clone: The sample contains more than one DNA sequence encoding this CDR3. The chain combines TRBV7-8 with TRBJ2-1, with D perhaps matching TRBD1 (6 bases). This CDR3 is built from 12 residues. CDR1 and CDR2 (germline): SGHVS, FQNEAQ. Trimming cost V 5 bases and J 7 bases, with 9 bases left between them. The CDR3 region has the DNA TGTGCCAGCAGCCTCCAGGGGAATGAGCAGTTCTTC. The encoded protein is CASSLQGNEQFF.

V gene TRBV5-1 combines with J gene TRBJ2-3, with 8 positions matching TRBD2. The CDR3 has 15 amino acids. Per the germline V gene, CDR1 is SGHRS and CDR2 is YFSETQ. J was trimmed by 0 bases and V by 4 bases; bases with no gene match: 4. Here the CDR3 reads CASSTPSGSTDTQYF. CDR3 in DNA: TGCGCCAGCAGCACTCCTAGCGGGAGCACAGATACGCAGTATTTT.

Only a few counts were recorded for this clone. The chain couples TRBV5-4 to TRBJ2-5; D may be TRBD2 (6 bases). From germline, CDR1 is SGHNT and CDR2 YYREEE (reference sequence). With 0 bases removed from V and 5 bases from J, the gap between germline ends came to 14 bases. There are 15 residues in the CDR3. CDR3 protein: CASSLEQGLVETQYF. The CDR3 DNA is TGTGCCAGCAGCTTGGAGCAGGGACTCGTGGAGACCCAGTACTTC.